This T cell receptor beta chain emerged from a study of blood T cell repertoires in COVID-19. Study at large: Both acute and convalescent COVID-19 samples were obtained from the United States, Italy and Spain. T cells, B-cell-depleted T cells, or PBMCs supplied cDNA or gDNA.

Per the authors' pipeline: The authors estimated nucleated cell counts from reference gene primer amplification. Repertoires were generated with immunoSEQ multiplex PCR, while TCRdb's copy carries only in-frame clones and drops some. Clone size and the V and J calls come from that table; the DNA yielded D and trimming. This repertoire shows about 230,000 clones, around 83% found once; its top ten account for about 5.7%. This CDR3 spans 15 amino acids. The V gene end was trimmed by 5 bases and the J gene end by 5 bases; junction bases not matched to a gene: 11. Germline V gives CDR1 MDHEN, CDR2 SYDVKM.

This TCR was recovered from a man aged 80 or over with acute or convalescent COVID-19. The chain carries TRBV28 and TRBJ2-7, with 8 positions matching TRBD2. The sequencing sample was made of peripheral blood. The CDR3 bases are TGTGCCAGCAGTATCATACGGGGGGGGAATCACGAGCAGTACTTC. Translation gives CASSIIRGGNHEQYF.